This TCR beta chain was captured by sequencing in a study of early T cells in non-severe SARS-CoV-2 infection. Germline lookup yields CDR1 SGHAT and CDR2 FQNNGV. V lost 3 bases to trimming and J lost 7 bases; unmatched junction nucleotides: 4. CDR3 size: 15 residues. TCRdb processed the 5' RACE reads anew with MiXCR; each CDR3 protein has one entry. The data hold tens of thousands of distinct CDR3 sequences, with about 4.9% observed a single time. V is TRBV11-2 and J is TRBJ2-1, with 12 bases lining up with TRBD2. Sequencing used whole blood. This clonotype was sampled from an adult who was a healthcare worker with PCR-confirmed SARS-CoV-2 infection or an uninfected control (not recorded which). The CDR3 spells CASSLGTSGLNEQFF. CDR3 DNA: TGTGCCAGCAGCTTGGGGACTAGCGGGTTGAATGAGCAGTTCTTC.